One and the same sample provided the 28 T cell receptor beta chains below, sequenced in a study of OX40 agonist ivuxolimab in advanced cancers. Here immunoSEQ multiplex PCR was the method, and the copy in TCRdb shows in-frame clones only, minus some. The sample has about 87,000 clones; 87% are singletons. The sample in question was CD4+ or CD8+ T cells sorted from blood, obtained in a trial of the OX40 agonist ivuxolimab. These TCRs come from an adult with an advanced solid tumor such as melanoma, head and neck, liver or kidney cancer.

The rearrangement joins TRBV18 to TRBJ2-7; D not resolved. Per germline, CDR1 KGHSH and CDR2 LQKENI. The CDR3 is made up of 15 amino acids. V shed 2 bases and J shed 0 bases, with 11 bases lying between them. The DNA for the CDR3 is TGTGCCAGCTCACCAATGGACGGGCCCTCCTACGAGCAGTACTTC. Residues: CASSPMDGPSYEQYF.

V is TRBV9 and J is TRBJ2-3; 12 nucleotides align to TRBD2. The CDR3 covers 21 residues. Looked up from germline, CDR1 is SGDLS and CDR2 is YYNGEE. Trimming removed 2 bases from V and 0 bases from J; junction bases left unmatched: 16. CDR3 DNA sequence: TGTGCCAGCAGCGTCGACGAGTCGACTAGCGGGAGAACTACTAGCACAGATACGCAGTATTTT. Protein: CASSVDESTSGRTTSTDTQYF.

The chain carries TRBV18 and TRBJ1-2, with D unresolved. Germline V lookup: CDR1 KGHSH, CDR2 LQKENI. V dropped 6 bases and J dropped 5 bases, with 19 bases sitting between them. The CDR3 consists of 15 residues. This chain's CDR3 is CASSPMTDVTYGYTF. CDR3 bases: TGTGCCAGCTCTCCCATGACGGACGTCACGTATGGCTACACCTTC.

The rearrangement links TRBV7-9 to TRBJ1-4, with D perhaps TRBD1 (5 bases). The germline gives CDR1 SEHNR, CDR2 FQNEAQ (reference sequence). The length of the CDR3 is 12 residues. The germline V and J ends were trimmed by 1 base and 8 bases, with 5 bases remaining between them. The CDR3 loop is CASSLGQEKLFF. CDR3 DNA: TGTGCCAGCAGCTTAGGACAGGAAAAACTGTTTTTT.

V usage is TRBV19 and J usage is TRBJ2-5; the D gene is possibly TRBD2 (7 bases). The V end was cut by 9 bases, the J end by 5 bases, with 22 bases between. The CDR3 consists of 15 residues. Germline CDR1 is LNHDA and CDR2 is SQIVND (reference sequence). CDR3 region: CASATLGRGGETQYF. DNA for the CDR3: TGTGCCAGCGCCACTTTGGGCAGGGGAGGGGAGACCCAGTACTTC.

This sequence joins TRBV7-2 and TRBJ2-2; D is possibly TRBD1 (5 bases). The V gene lost 5 bases and the J gene lost 6 bases, with 13 bases spanning the gap. The CDR3 is made up of 14 amino acids. The V gene's germline CDR1 is SGHTA and CDR2 FQGNSA. CDR3 sequence: CASSARLGPGELFF. As DNA, the CDR3 is TGTGCCAGCAGCGCCAGATTGGGGCCCGGGGAGCTGTTTTTT.

This chain links TRBV6-5 with TRBJ2-5; 13 bases agree with TRBD2. The CDR3 extends over 16 amino acids. J was trimmed by 6 bases and V by 2 bases; bases with no gene match: 6. Looked up from germline, CDR1 is MNHEY and CDR2 is SVGAGI. CDR3 DNA sequence: TGTGCCAGCAGTTACAGAGGGACTAGCGGGGTAAAGACCCAGTACTTC. Translated: CASSYRGTSGVKTQYF.

The V call is TRBV6-5, the J call TRBJ1-2; no reliable D call. There are 15 residues in the CDR3. With 0 bases removed from V and 2 bases from J, the gap between germline ends came to 10 bases. Germline values: CDR1 MNHEY, CDR2 SVGAGI. The CDR3 loop reads CASSYSTGFNYGYTF. CDR3 nucleotide sequence: TGTGCCAGCAGTTACTCAACCGGGTTCAACTATGGCTACACCTTC.

CDR3 residues: CASGLPGGPLYNEQFF. The CDR3 DNA is TGTGCTAGTGGTTTGCCCGGGGGGCCCCTCTACAATGAGCAGTTCTTC. The chain recombines TRBV12-5 with TRBJ2-1; D might be TRBD2 (7 bases). Looked up from germline, CDR1 is LGHNT and CDR2 is FRNRAP. Trimming cost V 2 bases and J 3 bases, with 14 bases left between them. The length of the CDR3 is 16 residues. Supplemented by reference TRBV12-5 and TRBJ2-1, the full variable domain reads DARVTQTPRHKVTEMGQEVTMRCQPILGHNTVFWYRQTMMQGLELLAYFRNRAPLDDSGMPKDRFSAEMPDATLATLKIQPSEPRDSAVYFCASGLPGGPLYNEQFFGPGTRLTVL.

The chain joins TRBV9 to TRBJ2-5; D possibly matches TRBD1 or TRBD2 (6 bases each). The ends were cut back, 0 bases at V and 5 bases at J, with 20 bases in the middle. Germline values: CDR1 SGDLS, CDR2 YYNGEE. The CDR3 totals 17 residues. The CDR3 DNA reads as TGTGCCAGCAGCGTAGCTGGGGGCACCGCGGGGAGGGAGACCCAGTACTTC. Amino acids: CASSVAGGTAGRETQYF. The whole variable domain, filled in from reference TRBV9 and TRBJ2-5, reads DSGVTQTPKHLITATGQRVTLRCSPRSGDLSVYWYQQSLDQGLQFLIQYYNGEERAKGNILERFSAQQFPDLHSELNLSSLELGDSALYFCASSVAGGTAGRETQYFGPGTRLLVL.

The rearrangement uses TRBV7-9 and TRBJ2-1; a possible D gene is TRBD1 (5 bases). Per germline, CDR1 SEHNR and CDR2 FQNEAQ (reference sequence). This CDR3 is built from 14 residues. V lost 5 bases and J lost 5, with 13 bases in between. As DNA, the CDR3 is TGTGCCAGCAGCCTGGGGCTAGGAAACAATGAGCAGTTCTTC. This codes for CASSLGLGNNEQFF.

The V gene is TRBV18, the J gene TRBJ2-4; perhaps TRBD2 as D (5 bases). V was pared by 3 bases and J by 0 bases, with 9 bases between. The CDR3 is 15 residues long. CDR1 is KGHSH, CDR2 LQKENI, per germline. The DNA of the CDR3 is TGTGCCAGCTCACCCCCTCGGGGAGCCAAAAACATTCAGTACTTC. Translating gives CASSPPRGAKNIQYF.

The rearrangement links TRBV5-6 to TRBJ1-6; a possible D gene is TRBD1 (5 bases). This CDR3 comprises 13 residues. Between the trimmed V and J ends, which lost 4 bases and 10 bases, there was a span of 12 bases. Per germline, CDR1 SGHDT and CDR2 YYEEEE. This CDR3 reads CASSLGGDSPLHF. The CDR3, as DNA: TGTGCCAGCAGCCTGGGGGGGGACTCACCCCTCCACTTT.

The chain recombines TRBV19 with TRBJ2-1, with 8 bases identical to TRBD2. V was pared by 2 bases and J by 6 bases, with 3 bases of the junction left unmatched. This CDR3 has 14 amino acids. Germline CDR1 reads LNHDA; CDR2 reads SQIVND (reference sequence). The CDR3 here is CASSIRTSSNEQFF. Here the CDR3 DNA reads TGTGCCAGTAGTATACGGACTAGCAGCAATGAGCAGTTCTTC. The variable domain in full, with the rest retrieved from reference TRBV19 and TRBJ2-1, is DGGITQSPKYLFRKEGQNVTLSCEQNLNHDAMYWYRQDPGQGLRLIYYSQIVNDFQKGDIAEGYSVSREKKESFPLTVTSAQKNPTAFYLCASSIRTSSNEQFFGPGTRLTVL.

V usage is TRBV5-1 and J usage is TRBJ1-1, with unresolved D. The V end lost 1 base, the J end lost 3 bases, and 7 bases lay between the germline ends. Germline V gives CDR1 SGHRS, CDR2 YFSETQ. The CDR3 consists of 13 residues. The CDR3, as DNA: TGCGCCAGCAGCTTGCAGGATTACACTGAAGCTTTCTTT. Protein product: CASSLQDYTEAFF.

The chain combines TRBV5-1 with TRBJ2-3, with TRBD1 as a possible D gene (5 bases). CDR1 and CDR2 from the germline V gene are SGHRS and YFSETQ. The CDR3 contains 13 residues. The ends were cut back, 6 bases at V and 3 bases at J, with 11 bases in the middle. CDR3 in DNA: TGCGCCAGCAAGGCCCAGGGAACAGATACGCAGTATTTT. Its translation is CASKAQGTDTQYF.

The rearrangement links TRBV5-1 to TRBJ1-5; TRBD1 is a possible D gene (5 bases). In germline, CDR1 is SGHRS, CDR2 YFSETQ. The V end was cut by 1 base, the J end by 5 bases, with 7 bases between. This CDR3 comprises 13 residues. The DNA of the CDR3 is TGCGCCAGCAGCTTGACGGGGGATCAGCCCCAGCATTTT. It translates to CASSLTGDQPQHF.

This clone was seen once. This chain joins TRBV5-8 and TRBJ2-5; D not resolved. Germline V CDR1 and CDR2: SGHTS, YDEGEE. The CDR3 loop spans 15 amino acids. The V end lost 0 bases, the J end lost 1 base, and 10 bases lay between the germline ends. This CDR3 is CASSLARHLQETQYF. The DNA of the CDR3 is TGTGCCAGCAGCTTGGCCCGGCACCTCCAAGAGACCCAGTACTTC.

The chain recombines TRBV5-1 with TRBJ1-5; possibly TRBD1 for D (6 bases). CDR3 size: 15 residues. The V end was cut by 0 bases, the J end by 5 bases, with 12 bases between. The germline V gene has CDR1 SGHRS and CDR2 YFSETQ. CDR3 DNA sequence: TGCGCCAGCAGCTTGGGCCAGGGGAACTATCAGCCCCAGCATTTT. Amino acid sequence: CASSLGQGNYQPQHF.

This clone was counted ten times or more. The chain uses TRBV19 and TRBJ2-2; D possibly matches TRBD1 or TRBD2 (5 bases each). V shed 5 bases and J shed 4 bases, with 11 bases lying between them. CDR1 and CDR2 from the germline V gene are LNHDA and SQIVND (reference sequence). The CDR3 consists of 14 residues. The CDR3 DNA follows: TGTGCCAGTAGTCGAGGGCAGGGCACCGGGGAGCTGTTTTTT. This codes for CASSRGQGTGELFF.

A few counts support this clone. The rearrangement uses TRBV20-1 and TRBJ2-5, with no clear D. Germline V gene sequence: CDR1 DFQATT, CDR2 SNEGSKA (reference sequence). Trimming cost V 0 bases and J 6 bases, with 5 bases left between them. The length of the CDR3 is 11 residues. CDR3: CSARDGKTQYF. CDR3 DNA sequence: TGCAGTGCTAGAGATGGGAAGACCCAGTACTTC.

The chain joins TRBV7-6 to TRBJ2-5, with TRBD1 identical over 7 bases. This CDR3 has 13 residues. Germline assignment: CDR1 SGHVS and CDR2 FNYEAQ. V shed 5 bases and J 6 bases; nucleotides not matched to a gene: 6. The CDR3 reads CASSLGGLKTQYF. The CDR3 bases are TGTGCCAGCAGCCTAGGGGGCCTAAAGACCCAGTACTTC. The complete variable domain, with remaining parts taken from reference TRBV7-6 and TRBJ2-5, reads GAGVSQSPRYKVTKRGQDVALRCDPISGHVSLYWYRQALGQGPEFLTYFNYEAQQDKSGLPNDRFSAERPEGSISTLTIQRTEQRDSAMYRCASSLGGLKTQYFGPGTRLLVL.

The gene calls are TRBV5-1 and TRBJ2-3, with a tentative D call TRBD1 (5 bases). CDR3 length: 14 amino acids. The V end was cut by 3 bases, the J end by 1 base, with 9 bases between. Germline V gene sequence: CDR1 SGHRS, CDR2 YFSETQ. CDR3 nucleotide sequence: TGCGCCAGCAGCTGGGGCAGGGGCACAGATACGCAGTATTTT. Translating it yields CASSWGRGTDTQYF.

The chain uses TRBV7-3 and TRBJ2-1, with 8 bases aligning to TRBD2. Trimming at V came to 5 bases and at J to 4 bases, leaving 7 bases not matched to a gene. This CDR3 is 15 amino acids long. Germline lookup yields CDR1 SGHTA and CDR2 FQGTGA. In DNA form, the CDR3 reads TGTGCCAGCAGCCGCGAGATAGCGGGGTACAATGAGCAGTTCTTC. This codes for CASSREIAGYNEQFF.

This clone was recorded once. The rearrangement links TRBV2 to TRBJ2-2; TRBD2 matches at 8 bases. The CDR3 extends over 15 amino acids. V was pared by 6 bases and J by 0 bases, with 3 bases of the junction left unmatched. Germline values: CDR1 SNHLY, CDR2 FYNNEI. CDR3: CASRRTSPNTGELFF. Written as DNA, the CDR3 is TGTGCCAGCAGGAGGACTAGCCCGAACACCGGGGAGCTGTTTTTT.

CDR3 coding DNA: TGTGCCAGCAGCTCAGTGCGATACAATGAGCAGTTCTTC. It is translated as CASSSVRYNEQFF. The V and J genes are TRBV6-5 and TRBJ2-1; D uncertain. The CDR3 consists of 13 residues. CDR1 is MNHEY and CDR2 is SVGAGI in the germline V gene. Trimming shortened V by 6 bases and J by 4 bases, and 10 bases separated the two germline ends.

This CDR3 is CASSLVGQQETQYF. The CDR3 nucleotides are TGTGCCAGCAGCTTGGTGGGACAGCAAGAGACCCAGTACTTC. This sequence joins TRBV5-4 and TRBJ2-5; 7 bases are a match to TRBD1. V gave up 0 bases and J gave up 2 bases; unmatched junction bases: 1. Per germline, CDR1 SGHNT and CDR2 YYREEE (reference sequence). CDR3 length: 14 residues.

The CDR3 DNA is TGTGCCATCAGGTTTACGGAGAACACTGAAGCTTTCTTT. Its protein is CAIRFTENTEAFF. The chain employs TRBV10-3 and TRBJ1-1; D gene unclear. Trimming cost V 6 bases and J 1 base, with 9 bases left between them. This CDR3 contains 13 residues. Germline V gene data show CDR1 as ENHRY and CDR2 as SYGVKD.